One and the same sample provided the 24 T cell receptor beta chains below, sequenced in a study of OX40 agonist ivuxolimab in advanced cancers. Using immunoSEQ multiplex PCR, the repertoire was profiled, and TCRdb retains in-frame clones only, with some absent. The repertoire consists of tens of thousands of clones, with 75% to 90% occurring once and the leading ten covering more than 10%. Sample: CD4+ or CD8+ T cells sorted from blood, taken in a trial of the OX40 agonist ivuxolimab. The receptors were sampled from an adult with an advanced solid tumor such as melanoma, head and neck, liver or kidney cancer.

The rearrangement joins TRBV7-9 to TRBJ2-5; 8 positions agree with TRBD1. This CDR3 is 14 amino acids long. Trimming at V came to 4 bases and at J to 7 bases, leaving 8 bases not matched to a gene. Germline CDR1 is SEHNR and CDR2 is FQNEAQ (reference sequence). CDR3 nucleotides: TGTGCCAGCAGCTCGCGGACAGGGTTTGGGACCCAGTACTTC. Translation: CASSSRTGFGTQYF.

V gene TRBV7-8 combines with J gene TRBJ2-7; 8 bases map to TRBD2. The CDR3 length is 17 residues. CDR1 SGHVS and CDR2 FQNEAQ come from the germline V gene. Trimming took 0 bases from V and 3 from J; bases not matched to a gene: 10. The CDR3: CASSLAVGAGANYEQYF. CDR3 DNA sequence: TGTGCCAGCAGCTTAGCGGTGGGAGCGGGAGCGAACTACGAGCAGTACTTC. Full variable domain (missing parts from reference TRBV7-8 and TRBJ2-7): GAGVSQSPRYKVAKRGQDVALRCDPISGHVSLFWYQQALGQGPEFLTYFQNEAQLDKSGLPSDRFFAERPEGSVSTLKIQRTQQEDSAVYLCASSLAVGAGANYEQYFGPGTRLTVT.

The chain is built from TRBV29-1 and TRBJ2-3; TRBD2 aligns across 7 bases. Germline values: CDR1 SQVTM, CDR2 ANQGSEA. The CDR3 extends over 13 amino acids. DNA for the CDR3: TGCTCGTTGTTGCTAGCGGCCACAGATACGCAGTATTTT. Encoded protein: CSLLLAATDTQYF.

CDR3: CASSVGRTGDTEAFF. CDR3 nucleotide sequence: TGTGCCAGCAGCGTAGGCAGGACAGGGGACACTGAAGCTTTCTTT. The chain has TRBV9 and TRBJ1-1; 9 bases are shared with TRBD1. Germline V gene sequence: CDR1 SGDLS, CDR2 YYNGEE. J lost 3 bases, V lost 0 bases, and 3 bases had no gene match. CDR3 length equals 15 residues.

The CDR3 nucleotides read TGTGCCTCCCAGCGGGGGGACACGCAGTATTTT. Amino acid sequence: CASQRGDTQYF. The rearrangement uses TRBV27 and TRBJ2-3; 9 bases agree with TRBD2. In germline, CDR1 is MNHEY, CDR2 SMNVEV (reference sequence). CDR3 length: 11 residues. V lost 11 bases, J lost 9 bases, and 6 bases stayed unmatched.

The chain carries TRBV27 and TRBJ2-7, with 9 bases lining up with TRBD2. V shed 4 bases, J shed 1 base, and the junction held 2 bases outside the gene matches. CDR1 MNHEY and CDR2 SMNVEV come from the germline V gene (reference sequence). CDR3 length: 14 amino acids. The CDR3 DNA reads TGTGCCAGCAGTTCGGGACTAGCTTCCTACGAGCAGTACTTC. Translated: CASSSGLASYEQYF.

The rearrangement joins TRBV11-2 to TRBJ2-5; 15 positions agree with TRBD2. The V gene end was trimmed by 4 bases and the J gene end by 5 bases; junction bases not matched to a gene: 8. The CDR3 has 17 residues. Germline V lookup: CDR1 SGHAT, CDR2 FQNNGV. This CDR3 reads CASSSRTSGGAGETQYF. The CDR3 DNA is TGTGCCAGCAGCTCAAGGACTAGCGGGGGGGCAGGGGAGACCCAGTACTTC.

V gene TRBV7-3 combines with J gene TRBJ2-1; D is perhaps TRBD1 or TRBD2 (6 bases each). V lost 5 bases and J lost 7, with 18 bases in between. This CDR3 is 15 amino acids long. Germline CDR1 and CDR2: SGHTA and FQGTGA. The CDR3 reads CASSPTGAGANEQFF. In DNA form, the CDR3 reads TGTGCCAGCAGCCCTACGGGGGCCGGGGCTAATGAGCAGTTCTTC.

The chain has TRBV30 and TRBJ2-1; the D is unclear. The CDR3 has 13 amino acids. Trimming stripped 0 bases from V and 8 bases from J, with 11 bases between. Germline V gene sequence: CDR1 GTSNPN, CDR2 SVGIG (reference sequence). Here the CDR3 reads CAWSVLNNYEQFF. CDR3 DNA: TGTGCCTGGAGTGTATTAAATAATTATGAGCAGTTCTTC.

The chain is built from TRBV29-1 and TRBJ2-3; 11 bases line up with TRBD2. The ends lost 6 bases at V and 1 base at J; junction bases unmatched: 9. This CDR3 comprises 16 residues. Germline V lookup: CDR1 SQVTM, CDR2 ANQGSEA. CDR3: CSVYPSSGGRTDTQYF. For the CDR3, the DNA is TGCAGCGTCTACCCTTCTAGCGGGGGGCGCACAGATACGCAGTATTTT.

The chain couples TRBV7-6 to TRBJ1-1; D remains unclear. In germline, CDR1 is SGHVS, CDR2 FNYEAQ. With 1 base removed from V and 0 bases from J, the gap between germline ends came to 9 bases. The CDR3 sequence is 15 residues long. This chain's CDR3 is CASSLVSHLNTEAFF. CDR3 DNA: TGTGCCAGCAGCTTAGTTTCGCACTTGAACACTGAAGCTTTCTTT.

CDR3 nucleotides: TGTGCCAGTAGTATTTCACCATATAGCAATCAGCCCCAGCATTTT. It is translated as CASSISPYSNQPQHF. The chain uses TRBV19 and TRBJ1-5; no clear D. CDR3 length equals 15 residues. Germline V gene sequence: CDR1 LNHDA, CDR2 SQIVND (reference sequence). Trimming cost V 3 bases and J 0 bases, with 9 bases left between them. The full variable domain, in which reference TRBV19 and TRBJ1-5 provide the parts outside the CDR3, is DGGITQSPKYLFRKEGQNVTLSCEQNLNHDAMYWYRQDPGQGLRLIYYSQIVNDFQKGDIAEGYSVSREKKESFPLTVTSAQKNPTAFYLCASSISPYSNQPQHFGDGTRLSIL.

The CDR3 protein is CAWSFSTSYNEQFF. DNA of the CDR3: TGTGCCTGGAGTTTCTCAACCTCATACAATGAGCAGTTCTTC. This chain connects TRBV30 to TRBJ2-1; the D is unclear. Trimming stripped 2 bases from V and 4 bases from J, with 12 bases between. This CDR3 is 14 amino acids long. Per germline, CDR1 GTSNPN and CDR2 SVGIG (reference sequence).

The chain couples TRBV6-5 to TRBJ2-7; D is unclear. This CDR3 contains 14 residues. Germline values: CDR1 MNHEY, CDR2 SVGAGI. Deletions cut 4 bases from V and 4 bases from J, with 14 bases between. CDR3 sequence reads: CASSSYGDGYEQYF. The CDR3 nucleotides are TGTGCCAGCAGTTCGTACGGCGACGGATACGAGCAGTACTTC.

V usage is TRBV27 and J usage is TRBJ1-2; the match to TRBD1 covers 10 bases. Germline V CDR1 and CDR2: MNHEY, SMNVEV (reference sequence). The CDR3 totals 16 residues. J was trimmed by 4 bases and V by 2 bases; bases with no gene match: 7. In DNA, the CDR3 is TGTGCCAGCAGTTTACAGGGACAGGGGTTCGTCTATGGCTACACCTTC. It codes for CASSLQGQGFVYGYTF.

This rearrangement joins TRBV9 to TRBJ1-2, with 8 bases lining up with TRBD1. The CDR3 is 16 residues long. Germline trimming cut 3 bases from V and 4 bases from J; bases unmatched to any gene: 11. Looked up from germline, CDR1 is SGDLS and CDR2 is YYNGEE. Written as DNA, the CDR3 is TGTGCCAGCAGCGACCCGGACAGGGTGTCGTTCTATGGCTACACCTTC. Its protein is CASSDPDRVSFYGYTF.

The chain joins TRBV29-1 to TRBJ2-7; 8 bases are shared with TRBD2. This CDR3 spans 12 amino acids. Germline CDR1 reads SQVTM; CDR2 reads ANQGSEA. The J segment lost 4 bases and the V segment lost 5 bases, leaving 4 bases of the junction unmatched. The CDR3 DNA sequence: TGCAGCGTTTCCGGGACTAGTTACGAGCAGTACTTC. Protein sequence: CSVSGTSYEQYF.

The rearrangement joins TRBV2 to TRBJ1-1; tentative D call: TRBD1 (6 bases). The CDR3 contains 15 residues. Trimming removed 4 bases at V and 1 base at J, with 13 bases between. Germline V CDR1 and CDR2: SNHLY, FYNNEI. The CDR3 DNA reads TGTGCCAGCAGTGTGCTCGACAGGCCGAACACTGAAGCTTTCTTT. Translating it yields CASSVLDRPNTEAFF.

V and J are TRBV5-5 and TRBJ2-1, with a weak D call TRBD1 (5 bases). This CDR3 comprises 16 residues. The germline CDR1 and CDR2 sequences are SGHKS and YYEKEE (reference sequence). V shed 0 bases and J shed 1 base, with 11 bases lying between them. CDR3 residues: CASSLVWQGSYNEQFF. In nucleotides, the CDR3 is TGTGCCAGCAGCTTGGTCTGGCAGGGTTCCTACAATGAGCAGTTCTTC.

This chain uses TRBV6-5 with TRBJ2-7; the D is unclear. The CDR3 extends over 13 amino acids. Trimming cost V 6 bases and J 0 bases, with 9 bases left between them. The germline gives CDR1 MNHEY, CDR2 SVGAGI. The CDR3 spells CASSHSYSYEQYF. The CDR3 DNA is TGTGCCAGCAGCCATTCGTACTCCTACGAGCAGTACTTC.

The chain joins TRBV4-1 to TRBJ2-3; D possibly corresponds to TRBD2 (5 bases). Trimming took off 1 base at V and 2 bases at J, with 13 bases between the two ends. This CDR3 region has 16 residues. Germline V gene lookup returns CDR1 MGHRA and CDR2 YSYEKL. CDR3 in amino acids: CASSQAPSGFTDTQYF. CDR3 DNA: TGCGCCAGCAGCCAAGCCCCCAGCGGCTTCACAGATACGCAGTATTTT.

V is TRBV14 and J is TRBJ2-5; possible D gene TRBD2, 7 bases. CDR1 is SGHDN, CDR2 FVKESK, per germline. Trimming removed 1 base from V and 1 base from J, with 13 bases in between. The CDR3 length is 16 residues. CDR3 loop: CASSQGLRGLQETQYF. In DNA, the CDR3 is TGTGCCAGCAGCCAAGGGTTGCGGGGGCTCCAAGAGACCCAGTACTTC.

The DNA of the CDR3 is TGTGCCAGCAGTTTAATCAGGGAAGGCGCGAACACTGAAGCTTTCTTT. Translation gives CASSLIREGANTEAFF. The chain employs TRBV28 and TRBJ1-1; possible D gene TRBD1, 5 bases. CDR1 and CDR2 (germline): MDHEN, SYDVKM. The CDR3 is made up of 16 amino acids. The V end was cut by 2 bases, the J end by 1 base, with 14 bases between.

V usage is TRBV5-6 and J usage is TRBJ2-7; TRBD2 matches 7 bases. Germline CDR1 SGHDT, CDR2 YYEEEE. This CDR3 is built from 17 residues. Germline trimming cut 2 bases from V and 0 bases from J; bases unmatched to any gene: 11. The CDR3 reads CASSFRREAGLSYEQYF. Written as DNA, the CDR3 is TGTGCCAGCAGCTTCCGTCGGGAGGCGGGCCTCTCCTACGAGCAGTACTTC.